The T cell receptor beta chain described here comes from a study of blood T cells in healthy people across ages. Trimming removed 4 bases at V and 2 bases at J, with 12 bases between. This CDR3 has 14 residues. Germline V gene sequence: CDR1 LGHDT, CDR2 YNNKEL (reference sequence). A sample-barcoded 5' primer and a J-beta primer mix were used in a second PCR of roughly 7 to 11 cycles. A tag from a template-switch adaptor with 12 random nucleotides marked each cDNA molecule. From the 5' RACE reads, TCRdb called clonotypes with MiXCR, one entry per CDR3 protein. The sample has some 1.5 million distinct CDR3 sequences; 28% are singletons. General observations from the study: Because donor CMV status was unknown, expanded clonotype changes were possibly confounded.

This clonotype was detected many times. As yet, its antigen is unknown. The chain has TRBV3-1 and TRBJ2-7; TRBD2 is a possible D gene (6 bases). Material for sequencing was blood. This receptor was identified in a woman in her thirties in good health. This CDR3 reads CASSPGAGTYEQYF. CDR3 coding DNA: TGTGCCAGCAGCCCAGGTGCGGGGACCTACGAGCAGTACTTC.